This T cell receptor (beta chain) is from a study of blood T cells in healthy people across ages. Looking at the study overall: The template switching approach captured approximately one barcoded beta molecule for every two T cells. General study results and limits: Since the PBMCs were unsorted, naive and antigen-experienced cells could not be conclusively compared.

Turning to this clonotype: Its antigen is as yet unknown.

After removal of 1 base from V and 3 bases from J, the junction contained 6 bases not matched to a gene. In germline, CDR1 is SGHRS, CDR2 YFSETQ. This CDR3 is 15 amino acids long. A sample-barcoded 5' primer and a J-beta primer mix were used in a second PCR of roughly 6 to 11 cycles. Every cDNA molecule carried a tag from a template-switch adaptor bearing 12 random nucleotides. TCRdb processed the 5' RACE reads anew with MiXCR; each CDR3 protein has one entry. The sample yields fewer than 1.5 million distinct CDR3 sequences, 42% seen once. The rearrangement uses TRBV5-1 and TRBJ2-5, with 7 bases fitting TRBD1. Source material: blood. The clonotype comes from a woman younger than 30 in good health. CDR3 DNA: TGCGCCAGCAGCTTGTTCGACAGGGACGAAGAGACCCAGTACTTC. It yields the protein CASSLFDRDEETQYF.